This TCR beta chain was obtained from a study of T-cell memory formation after mild COVID-19. Unmatched junction bases numbered 7, after V lost 0 bases and J lost 2 bases. CDR1 is MGHRA and CDR2 is YSYEKL in the germline V gene. The CDR3 runs 17 residues. TCRdb ran MiXCR on the 5' RACE reads and lists one entry per CDR3 protein. The repertoire holds about 290,000 distinct CDR3 sequences, about 20% seen once, with 23% in the top ten. This chain joins TRBV4-1 and TRBJ2-3, with 8 bases lining up with TRBD2. The clonotype originates from a man between 18 and 29 years old who had mild COVID-19 (a few samples of this study predate the infection). Cell type and time point are not known. Sequencing used PBMCs or a T cell subset sorted from them (not recorded which). DNA of the CDR3: TGCGCCAGCAGCCAAGATCTAACTAGCGGTTTCACAGATACGCAGTATTTT. Residues: CASSQDLTSGFTDTQYF.